This is a list of T cell receptor beta chains from one sample in a study of molecular identifiers for immune sequencing clone quantification. One entry per CDR3 protein, called by TCRdb with MiXCR from the PCR reads. Here the sample spans about 640,000 distinct CDR3 sequences, 15% to 20% being singletons. Sequenced sample: naive CD8+ T cells from blood, with Jurkat cell RNA spiked in. The receptors originated from a human donor in good health. Some libraries in this study had Jurkat cell RNA spiked in. CDR3s include the opening cysteine and the closing phenylalanine or tryptophan. The D gene is left open where the match is weak. The size of a clone is reported for some rows only, either as once, few or many, or as a class for expanded clones.

J gene | D gene | V gene | clone size | CDR3 DNA | CDR3 protein
TRBJ2-3 | TRBD1 | TRBV6-5 | many | TGTGCCAGCAGTTACTCGGGCCCGACAGGGGGCACAGATACGCAGTATTTT | CASSYSGPTGGTDTQYF
TRBJ1-1 | - | TRBV6-5 | many | TGTGCCAGCAGTTACGGTAGGGGAGCTGAAGCTTTCTTT | CASSYGRGAEAFF
TRBJ1-1 | - | TRBV4-2 | few | TGTGCCAGCAGCCAAGAATCAGGGCAGCCTGAAGCTTTCTTT | CASSQESGQPEAFF
TRBJ2-7 | - | TRBV6-5 | many | TGTGCCAGCAGTTACTCGACTGGGAGGCCCTACGAGCAGTACTTC | CASSYSTGRPYEQYF
TRBJ2-1 | - | TRBV7-9 | few | TGTGCCAGCAGCCCCCCCTCGCGTGGAGCCGAGCAGTTCTTC | CASSPPSRGAEQFF
TRBJ2-2 | TRBD2 | TRBV30 | - | TGTGCCTGGGGCCAAGGACTAGGAAACACCGGGGATCTGTTTTTT | CAWGQGLGNTGDLFF
TRBJ2-5 | TRBD2 | TRBV7-9 | - | TGTGCCAGCAGCTTAGCACCCGGGGGGGCCGGGGAGACCCAGTACTTC | CASSLAPGGAGETQYF
TRBJ2-7 | TRBD2 | TRBV29-1 | many | TGCAGCGTTGCGCTAGCGGGAGCCTACGAGCAGTACTTC | CSVALAGAYEQYF
TRBJ1-2 | - | TRBV7-9 | - | TGTGCCGGCAGCTTAGCGGGACATAGAGCTAACTATGGCTACACCTTC | CAGSLAGHRANYGYTF
TRBJ2-3 | - | TRBV12-3/TRBV12-4 | many | TGTGCCAGCAGCCCGGACTACACAGATACGCAGTATTTT | CASSPDYTDTQYF
TRBJ2-1 | - | TRBV11-2 | many | TGTGCCAGCAGCTTAGGATCGCAGGGGTATGCTGAGCAGTTCTTC | CASSLGSQGYAEQFF
TRBJ2-7 | - | TRBV4-1 | many | TGCGCCAGCAGCCAAAGGGTGGCCTACGAGCAGTACTTC | CASSQRVAYEQYF
TRBJ1-4 | - | TRBV5-1 | - | TGCGCCAGCAGCTTGGTCCCTGGAGAAAAACTGTTTTTT | CASSLVPGEKLFF
TRBJ1-1 | - | TRBV4-1 | - | TGCGCCAGCAGCCAAGCCCTAGGGTTGAACACTGAAGCTTTCTTT | CASSQALGLNTEAFF
TRBJ2-5 | - | TRBV10-1 | - | TGCGCCAGCAGTGAGTCGAAGGCTTTCTGGGAGACCCAGTACTTC | CASSESKAFWETQYF
TRBJ2-3 | - | TRBV6-2/TRBV6-3 | many | TGTGCCAGCAGTTACTTGTGGGGAGTTGGAACAGATACGCAGTATTTT | CASSYLWGVGTDTQYF
TRBJ2-1 | TRBD2 | TRBV12-3/TRBV12-4 | many | TGTGCCAGCAGTTTACTAGCGGGATATGAGCAGTTCTTC | CASSLLAGYEQFF
TRBJ1-3 | TRBD1 | TRBV4-1 | - | TGCGCCAGCAGCCAAGAAGGCGCGACAGGGGGAATATCTGGAAACACCATATATTTT | CASSQEGATGGISGNTIYF
TRBJ2-1 | TRBD1 | TRBV19 | - | TGTGCCAGTAGGACACAGGGGAGAGTCTACAATGAGCAGTTCTTC | CASRTQGRVYNEQFF
TRBJ2-7 | TRBD1 | TRBV28 | many | TGTGCCAGTAGGGACAGATACTACGAGCAGTACTTC | CASRDRYYEQYF